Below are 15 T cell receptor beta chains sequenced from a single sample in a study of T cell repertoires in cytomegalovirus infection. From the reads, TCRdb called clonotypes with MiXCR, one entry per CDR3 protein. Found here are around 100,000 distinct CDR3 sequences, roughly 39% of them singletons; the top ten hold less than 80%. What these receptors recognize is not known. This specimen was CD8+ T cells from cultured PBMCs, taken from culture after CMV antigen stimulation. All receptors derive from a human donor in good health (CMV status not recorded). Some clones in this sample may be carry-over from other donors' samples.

CDR3 loop: CSATGTMMAVTPLHF. CDR3 bases: TGCAGTGCTACCGGGACAATGATGGCGGTTACGCCCCTCCACTTT. The chain employs TRBV20-1 and TRBJ1-6; D may be TRBD1 (6 bases). Germline CDR1 reads DFQATT; CDR2 reads SNEGSKA (reference sequence). Deletions cut 4 bases from V and 13 bases from J, with 23 bases between. The CDR3 consists of 15 residues.

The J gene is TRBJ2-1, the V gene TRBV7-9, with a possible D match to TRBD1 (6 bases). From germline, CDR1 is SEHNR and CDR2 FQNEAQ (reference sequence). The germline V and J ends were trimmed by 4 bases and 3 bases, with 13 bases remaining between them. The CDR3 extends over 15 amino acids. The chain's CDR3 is CASSSPDSRYNEQFF. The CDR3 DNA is TGTGCCAGCAGCTCACCGGACAGCCGCTACAATGAGCAGTTCTTC.

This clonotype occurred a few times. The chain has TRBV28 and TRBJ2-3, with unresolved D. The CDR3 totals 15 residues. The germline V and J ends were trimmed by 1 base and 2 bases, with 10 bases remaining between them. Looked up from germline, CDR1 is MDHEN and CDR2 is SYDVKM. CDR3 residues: CASSLSPENTDTQYF. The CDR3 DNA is TGTGCCAGCAGTTTATCCCCAGAAAACACAGATACGCAGTATTTT.

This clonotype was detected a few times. CDR3 in DNA: TGTGCCAGCAGCTTACTGGCCTTGCTCTACGAGCAGTTCTTC. Protein sequence: CASSLLALLYEQFF. The V call is TRBV7-2, the J call TRBJ2-1; D ambiguous. In germline, CDR1 is SGHTA, CDR2 FQGNSA. V was shortened by 2 bases and J by 10 bases, with 15 bases between the two germline ends. This CDR3 has 14 residues.

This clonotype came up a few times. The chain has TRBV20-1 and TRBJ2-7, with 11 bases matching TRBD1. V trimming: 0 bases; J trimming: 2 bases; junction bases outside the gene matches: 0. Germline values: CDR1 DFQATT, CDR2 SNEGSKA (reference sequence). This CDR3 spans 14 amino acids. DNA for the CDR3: TGCAGTGCTAGAGAGGGACAGGGGGCCTACGAGCAGTACTTC. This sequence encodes CSAREGQGAYEQYF.

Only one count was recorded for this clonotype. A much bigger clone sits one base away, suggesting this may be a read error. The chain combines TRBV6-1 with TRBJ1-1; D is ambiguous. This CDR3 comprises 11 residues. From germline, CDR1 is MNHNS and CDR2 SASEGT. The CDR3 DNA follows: TGTGTCAGCAGTTACGGACCTGAAGCTTTCTTT. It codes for CVSSYGPEAFF.

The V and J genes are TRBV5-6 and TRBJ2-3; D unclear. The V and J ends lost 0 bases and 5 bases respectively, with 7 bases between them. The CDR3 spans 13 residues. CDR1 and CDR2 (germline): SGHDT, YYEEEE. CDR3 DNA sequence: TGTGCCAGCAGCTTGGAGTTTGAAGATACGCAGTATTTT. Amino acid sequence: CASSLEFEDTQYF.

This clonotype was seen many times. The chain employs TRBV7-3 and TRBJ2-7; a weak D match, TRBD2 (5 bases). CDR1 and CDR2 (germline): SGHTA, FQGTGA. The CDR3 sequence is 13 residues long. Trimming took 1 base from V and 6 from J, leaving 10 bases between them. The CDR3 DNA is TGTGCCAGCAGCTTAAATCTAGCCAGCGAGCAGTACTTC. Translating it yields CASSLNLASEQYF.

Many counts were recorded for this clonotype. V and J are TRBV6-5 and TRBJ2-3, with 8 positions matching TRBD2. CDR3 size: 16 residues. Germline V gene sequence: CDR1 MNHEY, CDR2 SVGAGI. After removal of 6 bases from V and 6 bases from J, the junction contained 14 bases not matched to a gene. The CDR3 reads CASRGDWRGVSDTQYF. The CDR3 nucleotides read TGTGCCAGCAGGGGGGACTGGCGGGGGGTATCTGATACGCAGTATTTT.

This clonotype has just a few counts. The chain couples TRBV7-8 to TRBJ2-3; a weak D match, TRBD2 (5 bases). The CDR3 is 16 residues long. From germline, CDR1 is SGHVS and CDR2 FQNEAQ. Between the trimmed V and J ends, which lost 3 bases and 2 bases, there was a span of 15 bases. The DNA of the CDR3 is TGTGCCAGCAGCTTCCGACTACAACCCTCCACAGATACGCAGTATTTT. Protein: CASSFRLQPSTDTQYF.

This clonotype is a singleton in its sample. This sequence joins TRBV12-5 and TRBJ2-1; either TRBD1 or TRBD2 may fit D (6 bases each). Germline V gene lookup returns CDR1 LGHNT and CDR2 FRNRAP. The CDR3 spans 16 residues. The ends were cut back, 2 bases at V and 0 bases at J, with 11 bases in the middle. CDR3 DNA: TGTGCTAGTGGTTTGCTAGGGGGGCTCTCCTACAATGAGCAGTTCTTC. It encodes CASGLLGGLSYNEQFF.

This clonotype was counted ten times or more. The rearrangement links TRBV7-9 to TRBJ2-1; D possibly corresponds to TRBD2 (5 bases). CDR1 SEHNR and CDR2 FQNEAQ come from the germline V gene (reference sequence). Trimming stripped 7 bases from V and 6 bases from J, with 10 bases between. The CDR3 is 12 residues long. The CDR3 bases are TGTGCCAGCACGGACTCTTTCAATGAGCAGTTCTTC. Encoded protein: CASTDSFNEQFF.

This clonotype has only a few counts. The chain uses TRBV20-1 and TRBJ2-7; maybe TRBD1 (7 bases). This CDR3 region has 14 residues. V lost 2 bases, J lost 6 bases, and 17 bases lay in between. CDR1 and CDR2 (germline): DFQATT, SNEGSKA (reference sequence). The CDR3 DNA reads TGCAGTGCTAGACCCCAGGGGGAGGTTGGCGAGCAGTACTTC. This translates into CSARPQGEVGEQYF.

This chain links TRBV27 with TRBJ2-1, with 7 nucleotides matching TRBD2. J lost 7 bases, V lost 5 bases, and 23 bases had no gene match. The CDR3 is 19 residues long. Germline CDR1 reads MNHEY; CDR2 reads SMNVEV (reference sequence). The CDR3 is CASSTRLAGIPLEWNEQFF. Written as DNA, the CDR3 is TGTGCCAGCAGTACTCGACTAGCCGGAATCCCCTTAGAGTGGAATGAGCAGTTCTTC.

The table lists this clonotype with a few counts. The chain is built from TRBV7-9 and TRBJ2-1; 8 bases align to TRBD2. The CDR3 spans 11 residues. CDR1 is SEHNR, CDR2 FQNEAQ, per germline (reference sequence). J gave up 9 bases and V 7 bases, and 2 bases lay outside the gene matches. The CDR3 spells CASILAGEQFF. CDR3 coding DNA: TGTGCCAGCATCCTAGCGGGTGAGCAGTTCTTC.